What follows is one T cell receptor beta chain and its context. This clonotype was seen many times. There is no known antigen for this receptor. One base away there is no much larger clone; base qualities are not given. Receptor amplification or capture employed 5' RACE. TCRdb lists the instrument as Illumina HiSeq 2500. A second PCR of about 6 to 11 cycles was run with a J-beta primer mix and a sample-barcoded 5' primer. A template-switch 5' adaptor carrying 12 random nucleotides introduced a unique molecular identifier onto each TCR beta cDNA molecule. Each sample yielded at least 2.5 million CDR3-containing paired-end reads. First-strand cDNA was synthesized from all RNA with the Mint cDNA synthesis kit, primed by a TRBC-specific oligonucleotide. Following uracil-DNA glycosylase treatment, all cDNA underwent a first 18-cycle PCR with the universal primers M1SS and BC2_uni_R. The study's processing was this. For normalization, 1 million high-quality reads were randomly selected from each sample, with every read carrying a distinct molecular identifier. Instead of being binned into consensus sequences, reads that shared molecular identifiers were thrown out. MiTCR, with a Q25 quality threshold and the strictest error-elimination algorithm, was used for CDR3 identification, clonotype clustering and error correction. Lower-bound total TCR beta diversity was estimated with a nonparametric unseen species model using Euler transformation. The public reads were quality trimmed at Q25 with fastp and then assembled into clones with MiXCR by TCRdb, keeping productive beta chains. Identical CDR3 protein sequences are pooled into one entry, listed with their most common genes and DNA. These V and J calls originate from TCRdb's pipeline instead of the authors' own analysis. Here the sample has about 1.5 million distinct CDR3 sequences; under 55% occur a single time. The ten largest clones take up under 5% of the sample.

This sample stems from a study of blood T cells in healthy people across ages (dated by TCRdb to 2013 to 2016). Study-wide context: In model experiments, template switching captured roughly one uniquely barcoded TCR beta cDNA molecule for every two T cells. Using deep sequencing normalized with unique cDNA molecular identifiers, the study measured how TCR beta repertoire diversity changes with age. The donors were split into four age groups: young (average 16 years), middle-aged (about 40), aged (around 67) and long-lived (roughly 80). To avoid experimental bias, donors of different ages were randomly spread across the sequencing lanes. The study analyzed two additional independent replicas of 1 million unique cDNA reads from the same blood draw for two donors, one aged 18 to 30 and one aged 80 or older.

Results the study describes overall, beyond this receptor: Observed TCR beta diversity per million T cells fell roughly linearly with age, and a significant reduction was already apparent by age about 36. A strong correlation was found between observed TCR beta diversity and the percentage of naive T cells measured by flow cytometry. Conclusive comparison of naive and antigen-experienced compartments was prevented by the profiling of bulk unsorted PBMCs. Total diversity estimates from one million sequenced T cells were considered lower bounds and underestimates. Because donor CMV infection status was unknown, age-related changes in expanded clonotypes were potentially confounded. Compared with the aged group, the long-lived group had more naive CD4+ T cells, fewer expanded clones and increased TCR diversity, a pattern suggesting age selection.

Trimming takes 1 base from V and 3 bases from J, and the germline ends sit 10 bases apart. Inclusive of the bounding cysteine and phenylalanine, the CDR3 is 13 residues long. Only the CDR3 portion is preserved as DNA: 39 bases, with reading frame beginning at the first base. According to the germline V gene (reference sequence), CDR1 reads DFQATT and CDR2 reads SNEGSKA. Donors were 39 systemically healthy Caucasian individuals from Russia aged 6 to 90 years. Each donor gave about 9.8 milliliters of peripheral blood, drawn into EDTA-treated Vacutainer tubes. Ficoll-Paque density-gradient centrifugation was used to isolate PBMCs, with at least 7 million obtained per sample. Total RNA was extracted from PBMCs with Trizol reagent, with at least 6 micrograms obtained per sample. Naive CD45RAhigh/CD27high T cell percentages were measured by flow cytometry on a PBMC aliquot from every donor.

The sample comprised blood. The TCR comes from a woman aged 18-29 years in good health. In this chain, TRBV20-1 is recombined with TRBJ2-7, with a weak D call of TRBD2 (6 bases match). The DNA sequence is as follows: TGCAGTGCTAGAGGGGTAGCGGACTACGAGCAGTACTTC. This gives the protein CSARGVADYEQYF.